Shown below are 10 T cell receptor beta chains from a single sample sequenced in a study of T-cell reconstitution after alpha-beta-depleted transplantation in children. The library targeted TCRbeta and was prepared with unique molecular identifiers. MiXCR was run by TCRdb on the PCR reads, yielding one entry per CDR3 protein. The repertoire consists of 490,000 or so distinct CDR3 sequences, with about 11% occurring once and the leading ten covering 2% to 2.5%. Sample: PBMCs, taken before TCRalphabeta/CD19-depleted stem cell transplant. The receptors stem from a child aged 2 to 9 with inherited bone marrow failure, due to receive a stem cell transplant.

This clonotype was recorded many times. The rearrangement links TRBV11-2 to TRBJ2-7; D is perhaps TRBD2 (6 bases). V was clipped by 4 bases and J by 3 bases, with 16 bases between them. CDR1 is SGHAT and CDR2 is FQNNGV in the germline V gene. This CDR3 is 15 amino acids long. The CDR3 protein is CASSWGDGSFYEQYF. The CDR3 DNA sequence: TGTGCCAGCAGCTGGGGGGACGGTTCCTTCTACGAGCAGTACTTC.

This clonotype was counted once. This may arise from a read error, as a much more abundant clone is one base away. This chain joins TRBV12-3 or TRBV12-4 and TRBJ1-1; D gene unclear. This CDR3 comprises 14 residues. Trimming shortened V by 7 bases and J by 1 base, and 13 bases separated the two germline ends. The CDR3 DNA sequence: TGTGCCAGCACTTTTAGCCGCCCGAACACTGAAGCTTTCTTT. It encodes CASTFSRPNTEAFF.

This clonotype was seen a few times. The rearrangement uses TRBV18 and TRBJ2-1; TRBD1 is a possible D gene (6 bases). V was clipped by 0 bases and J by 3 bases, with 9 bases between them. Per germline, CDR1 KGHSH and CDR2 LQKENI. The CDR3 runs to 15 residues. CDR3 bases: TGTGCCAGCTCACCACCCCGACAGGTCTACAATGAGCAGTTCTTC. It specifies CASSPPRQVYNEQFF.

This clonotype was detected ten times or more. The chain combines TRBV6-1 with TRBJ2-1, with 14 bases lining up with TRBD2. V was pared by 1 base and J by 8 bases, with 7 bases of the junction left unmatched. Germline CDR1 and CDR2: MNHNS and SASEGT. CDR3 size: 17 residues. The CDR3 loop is CASSEGRGTSGRYEQFF. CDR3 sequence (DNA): TGTGCCAGCAGTGAAGGCCGCGGGACTAGCGGGAGATATGAGCAGTTCTTC.

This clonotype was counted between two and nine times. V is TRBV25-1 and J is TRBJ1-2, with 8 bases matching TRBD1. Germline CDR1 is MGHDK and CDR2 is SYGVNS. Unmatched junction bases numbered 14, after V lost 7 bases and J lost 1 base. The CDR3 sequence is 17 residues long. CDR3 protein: CASTGPLQGAGNYGYTF. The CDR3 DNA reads TGTGCCAGCACCGGACCCCTCCAGGGGGCCGGTAACTATGGCTACACCTTC.

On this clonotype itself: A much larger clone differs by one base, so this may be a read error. The CDR3 nucleotides read TGCAGCGTTCCGCAGGGGGCAGGGGGTTTGAATGAGCAGTTCTTC. Translation gives CSVPQGAGGLNEQFF. The chain carries TRBV29-1 and TRBJ2-1, with 8 bases aligning to TRBD1. Germline CDR1 and CDR2: SQVTM and ANQGSEA. The V and J ends lost 5 bases and 7 bases, in that order; junction bases with no gene match: 13. The length of the CDR3 is 15 residues.

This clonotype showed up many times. DNA of the CDR3: TGCGCCAGCAGCCAAGAGACGGGACCCGATACGCAGTATTTT. This encodes CASSQETGPDTQYF. V and J are TRBV4-3 and TRBJ2-3; the D call may be TRBD1 or TRBD2 (5 bases each). CDR1 and CDR2 (germline): LGHNA, YSLEER. Between the trimmed V and J ends, which lost 0 bases and 6 bases, there was a span of 10 bases. This CDR3 has 14 amino acids.

The CDR3 loop is CASSDEDTYEQYF. For the CDR3, the DNA is TGTGCCAGCAGTGATGAGGATACCTACGAGCAGTACTTC. The V and J genes are TRBV25-1 and TRBJ2-7; D remains unclear. Trimming removed 3 bases from V and 2 bases from J, with 8 bases in between. The germline CDR1 and CDR2 sequences are MGHDK and SYGVNS. The CDR3 is made up of 13 amino acids.

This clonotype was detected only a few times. The CDR3 sequence: CASSLALGTSGRGDTQYF. As DNA, the CDR3 is TGTGCCAGCAGCTTAGCGCTGGGGACTAGCGGGAGAGGGGATACGCAGTATTTT. V gene TRBV7-2 combines with J gene TRBJ2-3, with 14 bases aligning to TRBD2. Germline CDR1 reads SGHTA; CDR2 reads FQGNSA. This CDR3 comprises 18 residues. V was clipped by 0 bases and J by 6 bases; unmatched bases: 8.

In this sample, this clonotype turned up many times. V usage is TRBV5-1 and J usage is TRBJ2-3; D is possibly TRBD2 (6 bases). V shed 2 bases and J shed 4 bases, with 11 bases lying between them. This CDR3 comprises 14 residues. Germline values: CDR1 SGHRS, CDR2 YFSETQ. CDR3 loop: CASSFSGEADTQYF. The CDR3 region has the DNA TGCGCCAGCAGCTTTTCCGGGGAGGCAGATACGCAGTATTTT.